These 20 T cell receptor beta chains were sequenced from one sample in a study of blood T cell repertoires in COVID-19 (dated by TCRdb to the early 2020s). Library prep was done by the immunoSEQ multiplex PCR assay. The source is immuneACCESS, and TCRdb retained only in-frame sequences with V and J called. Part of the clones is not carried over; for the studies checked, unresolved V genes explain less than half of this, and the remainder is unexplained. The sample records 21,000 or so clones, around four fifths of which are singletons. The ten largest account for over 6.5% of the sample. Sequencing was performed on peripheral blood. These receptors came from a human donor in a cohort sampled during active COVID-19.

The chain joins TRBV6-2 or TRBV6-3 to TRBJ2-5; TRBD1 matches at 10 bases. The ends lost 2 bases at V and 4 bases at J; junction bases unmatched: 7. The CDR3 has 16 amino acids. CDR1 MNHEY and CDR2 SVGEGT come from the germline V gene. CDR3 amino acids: CASSYGGTGVLETQYF. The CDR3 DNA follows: TGTGCCAGCAGTTACGGGGGGACAGGGGTACTAGAGACCCAGTACTTC.

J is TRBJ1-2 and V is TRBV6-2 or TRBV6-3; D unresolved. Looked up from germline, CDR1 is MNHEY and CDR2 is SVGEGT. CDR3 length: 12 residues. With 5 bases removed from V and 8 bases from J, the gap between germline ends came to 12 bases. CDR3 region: CASSPPSVGYTF. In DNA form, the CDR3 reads TGTGCCAGCAGTCCCCCCTCTGTCGGCTACACCTTC.

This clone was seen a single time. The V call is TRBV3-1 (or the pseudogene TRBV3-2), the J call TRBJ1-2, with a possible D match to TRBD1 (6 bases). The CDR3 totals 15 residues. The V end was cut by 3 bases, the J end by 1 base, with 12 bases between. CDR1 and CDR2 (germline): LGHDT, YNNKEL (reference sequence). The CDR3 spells CASSHTGLGNYGYTF. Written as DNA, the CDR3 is TGTGCCAGCAGCCATACAGGGTTAGGTAACTATGGCTACACCTTC.

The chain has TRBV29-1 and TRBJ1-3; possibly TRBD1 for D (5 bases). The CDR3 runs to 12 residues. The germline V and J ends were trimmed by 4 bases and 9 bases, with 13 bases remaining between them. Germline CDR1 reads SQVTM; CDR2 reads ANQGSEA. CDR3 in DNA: TGCAGCGTTGGGACCGGGAGGGGCACCATATATTTT. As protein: CSVGTGRGTIYF.

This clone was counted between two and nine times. The CDR3 DNA reads TGTGCCAGCAGTGAGGGGGAGGGCTTCCAAGAGACCCAGTACTTC. It specifies CASSEGEGFQETQYF. The chain carries TRBV6-1 and TRBJ2-5, with 7 bases matching TRBD2. CDR3 length: 15 residues. The germline V gene encodes CDR1 MNHNS and CDR2 SASEGT. With 3 bases clipped from V and 1 base from J, the junction kept 5 bases outside the gene matches.

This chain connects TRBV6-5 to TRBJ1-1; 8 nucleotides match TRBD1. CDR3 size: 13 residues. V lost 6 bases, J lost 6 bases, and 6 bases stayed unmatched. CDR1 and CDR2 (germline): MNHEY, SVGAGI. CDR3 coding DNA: TGTGCCAGCAGCCGGCAGGGGGCGCCTGAAGCTTTCTTT. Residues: CASSRQGAPEAFF.

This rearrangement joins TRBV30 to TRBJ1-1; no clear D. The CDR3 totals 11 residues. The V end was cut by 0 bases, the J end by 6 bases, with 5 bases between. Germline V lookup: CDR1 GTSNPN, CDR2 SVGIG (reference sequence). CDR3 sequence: CAWSVTAEAFF. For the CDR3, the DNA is TGTGCCTGGAGTGTAACTGCTGAAGCTTTCTTT.

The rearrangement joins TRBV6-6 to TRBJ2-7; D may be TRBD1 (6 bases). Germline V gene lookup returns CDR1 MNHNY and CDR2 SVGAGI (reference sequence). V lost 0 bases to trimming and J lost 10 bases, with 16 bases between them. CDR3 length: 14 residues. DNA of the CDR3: TGTGCCAGCAGTTACTCGGGTCAGGGGCGAATTCAGTACTTC. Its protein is CASSYSGQGRIQYF.

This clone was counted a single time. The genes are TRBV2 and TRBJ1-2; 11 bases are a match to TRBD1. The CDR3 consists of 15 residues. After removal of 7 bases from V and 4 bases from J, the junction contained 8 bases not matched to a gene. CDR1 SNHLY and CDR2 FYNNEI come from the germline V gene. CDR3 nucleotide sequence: TGTGCCAGCACCAAAGGGACAGGGGGGATCTATGGCTACACCTTC. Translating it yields CASTKGTGGIYGYTF.

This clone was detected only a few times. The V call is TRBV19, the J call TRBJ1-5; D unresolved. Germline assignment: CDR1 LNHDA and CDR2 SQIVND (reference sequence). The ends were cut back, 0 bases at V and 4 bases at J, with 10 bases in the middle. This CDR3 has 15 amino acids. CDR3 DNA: TGTGCCAGTAGTATAGATCACAGCCAAAATCAGCCCCAGCATTTT. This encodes CASSIDHSQNQPQHF.

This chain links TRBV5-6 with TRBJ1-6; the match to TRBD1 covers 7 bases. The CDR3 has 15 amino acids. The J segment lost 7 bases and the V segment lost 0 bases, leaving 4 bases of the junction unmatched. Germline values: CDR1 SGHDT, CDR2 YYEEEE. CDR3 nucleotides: TGTGCCAGCAGCTTGGTGGGACAGAGAAATTCACCCCTCCACTTT. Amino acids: CASSLVGQRNSPLHF.

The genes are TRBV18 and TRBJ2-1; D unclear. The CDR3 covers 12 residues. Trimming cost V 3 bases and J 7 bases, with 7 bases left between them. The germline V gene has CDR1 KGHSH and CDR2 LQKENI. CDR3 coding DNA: TGTGCCAGCTCACCGTTTCTTAATGAGCAGTTCTTC. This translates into CASSPFLNEQFF.

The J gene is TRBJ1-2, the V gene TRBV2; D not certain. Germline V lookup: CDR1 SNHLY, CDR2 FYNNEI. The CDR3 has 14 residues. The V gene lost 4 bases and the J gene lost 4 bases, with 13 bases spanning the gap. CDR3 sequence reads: CASSGPGLTYGYTF. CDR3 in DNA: TGTGCCAGCAGTGGCCCTGGACTGACCTATGGCTACACCTTC.

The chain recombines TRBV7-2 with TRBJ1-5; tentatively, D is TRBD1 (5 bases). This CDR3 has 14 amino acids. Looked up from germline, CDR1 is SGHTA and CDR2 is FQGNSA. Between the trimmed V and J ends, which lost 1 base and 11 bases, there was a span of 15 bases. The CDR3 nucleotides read TGTGCCAGCAGCTTAGGGAGGGCCTCAGGGTCCCAGCATTTT. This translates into CASSLGRASGSQHF.

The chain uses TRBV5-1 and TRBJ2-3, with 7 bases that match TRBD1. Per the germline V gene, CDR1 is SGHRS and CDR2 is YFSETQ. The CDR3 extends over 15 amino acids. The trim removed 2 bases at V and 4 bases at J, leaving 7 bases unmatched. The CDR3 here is CASSFEGGSADTQYF. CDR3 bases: TGCGCCAGCAGCTTTGAAGGGGGCTCTGCAGATACGCAGTATTTT.

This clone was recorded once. The CDR3 DNA follows: TGCGCCAGCAGCTTGGGGGGGACTGCAAGCTCTGGAAACACCATATATTTT. It is translated as CASSLGGTASSGNTIYF. This chain joins TRBV5-1 and TRBJ1-3; TRBD1 is a possible D gene (5 bases). V lost 0 bases and J 0 bases, leaving 13 bases between the germline ends. Looked up from germline, CDR1 is SGHRS and CDR2 is YFSETQ. This CDR3 has 17 amino acids.

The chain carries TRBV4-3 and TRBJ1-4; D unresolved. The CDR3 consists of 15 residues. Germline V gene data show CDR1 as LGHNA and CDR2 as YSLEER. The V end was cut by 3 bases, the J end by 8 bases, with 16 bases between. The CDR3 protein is CASSQDRHWEEKLFF. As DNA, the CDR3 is TGCGCCAGCAGCCAGGACCGACATTGGGAGGAAAAACTGTTTTTT.

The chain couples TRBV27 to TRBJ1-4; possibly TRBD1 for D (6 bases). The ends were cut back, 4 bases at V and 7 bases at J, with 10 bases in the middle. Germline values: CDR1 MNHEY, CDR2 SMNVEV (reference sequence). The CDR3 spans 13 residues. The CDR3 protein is CASSWGRVEKLFF. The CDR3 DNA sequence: TGTGCCAGCAGTTGGGGGCGGGTTGAAAAACTGTTTTTT.

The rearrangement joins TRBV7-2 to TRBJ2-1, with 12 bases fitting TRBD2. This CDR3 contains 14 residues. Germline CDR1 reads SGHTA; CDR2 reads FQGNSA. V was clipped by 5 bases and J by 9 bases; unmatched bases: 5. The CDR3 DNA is TGTGCCAGCAGCCCACTAGCGGGGGGATCTGAGCAGTTCTTC. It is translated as CASSPLAGGSEQFF.

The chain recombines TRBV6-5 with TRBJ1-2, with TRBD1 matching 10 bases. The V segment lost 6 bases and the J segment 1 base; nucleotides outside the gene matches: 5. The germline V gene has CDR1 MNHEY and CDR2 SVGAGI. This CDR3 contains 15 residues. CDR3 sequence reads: CASRTTGGSNYGYTF. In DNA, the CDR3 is TGTGCCAGCAGAACGACAGGGGGCAGTAACTATGGCTACACCTTC.